The rows below give T cell receptor beta chains drawn from one sample of a study of chemoradiotherapy in HPV16-positive cancers. Some clones are missing from TCRdb's copy, which holds only in-frame ones; the method was immunoSEQ multiplex PCR. This table has roughly 32,000 clones, 70% to 90% appearing once. This specimen was blood, taken from a patient who underwent chemoradiotherapy. The receptors here all came from a human donor with HPV-associated anogenital cancer. CDR3s include the opening cysteine and the closing phenylalanine or tryptophan. The order of the fields is V gene, CDR3 length, D gene, clone size, J gene, CDR3 protein, CDR3 DNA. The D gene is left open where the match is weak. Only part of the rows carry a size: once, few, many, or a class if the clone is expanded.

TRBV19	14	.	.	TRBJ2-3	CASSISRSTDTQYF	TGTGCCAGTAGTATTTCCAGGAGCACAGATACGCAGTATTTT
TRBV19	14	TRBD2	.	TRBJ2-1	CASSMRESLNEQFF	TGTGCCAGTAGTATGCGGGAGAGCCTCAATGAGCAGTTCTTC
TRBV6-4	13	.	few	TRBJ2-1	CASSERENNEQFF	TGTGCCAGCAGTGAAAGAGAGAACAATGAGCAGTTCTTC
TRBV10-1	14	TRBD1	.	TRBJ1-3	CASSVDRDGNTIYF	TGCGCCAGCAGTGTCGACAGGGATGGAAACACCATATATTTT
TRBV13	14	.	.	TRBJ2-7	CASTSGAVSYEQYF	TGTGCCAGCACCTCAGGGGCGGTCTCCTACGAGCAGTACTTC
TRBV2	15	TRBD1	once	TRBJ1-1	CASSGGTGGYAEAFF	TGTGCCAGCAGCGGAGGGACAGGGGGTTACGCTGAAGCTTTCTTT
TRBV6-1	15	TRBD1	.	TRBJ1-2	CASRRTGGVRYGYTF	TGTGCCAGCAGACGCACAGGGGGCGTTCGTTATGGCTACACCTTC
TRBV27	15	TRBD1	.	TRBJ1-1	CASSLTTGGSTEAFF	TGTGCCAGCAGCTTAACGACAGGGGGCTCCACTGAAGCTTTCTTT
TRBV19	15	.	.	TRBJ1-5	CASSPVWQGLQPQHF	TGTGCCAGTAGTCCGGTTTGGCAGGGCCTTCAGCCCCAGCATTTT
TRBV7-2	13	.	.	TRBJ1-2	CASSLALRGGYTF	TGTGCCAGCAGCTTAGCGCTGCGGGGGGGCTACACCTTC
TRBV6-6	12	.	.	TRBJ1-5	CASSLPNQPQHF	TGTGCCAGCAGCCTACCCAATCAGCCCCAGCATTTT
TRBV7-9	15	TRBD1	.	TRBJ1-5	CASSLGVGTGVPQHF	TGTGCCAGCAGCTTAGGGGTCGGGACAGGGGTTCCCCAGCATTTT
TRBV14	15	TRBD1	.	TRBJ1-6	CASSRAGTGNSPLHF	TGTGCCAGCAGCCGAGCCGGGACAGGGAATTCACCCCTCCACTTT
TRBV7-7	14	TRBD1	.	TRBJ2-7	CASSLGTGLDEQYF	TGTGCCAGCAGCTTGGGGACAGGTTTAGACGAGCAGTACTTC
TRBV6-1	17	TRBD1	.	TRBJ2-6	CASSAAGQVPGANVLTF	TGTGCCAGCAGTGCCGCGGGACAGGTTCCTGGGGCCAACGTCCTGACTTTC
TRBV19	13	TRBD1	.	TRBJ2-2	CASSNSGGGELFF	TGTGCCAGTAGTAACTCAGGGGGCGGGGAGCTGTTTTTT
TRBV6-5	15	.	few	TRBJ2-2	CASSPTVANTGELFF	TGTGCCAGCAGCCCGACAGTAGCGAACACCGGGGAGCTGTTTTTT
TRBV2	15	TRBD1	.	TRBJ2-1	CASRVDRGGYNEQFF	TGTGCCAGCAGGGTAGACAGGGGAGGCTACAATGAGCAGTTCTTC
TRBV10-3	15	.	.	TRBJ1-4	CAISDKGTTNEKLFF	TGTGCCATCAGTGACAAAGGGACAACTAATGAAAAACTGTTTTTT
TRBV7-2	11	.	.	TRBJ1-1	CASSLGLSTFF	TGTGCCAGCAGCTTAGGGTTAAGTACTTTCTTT
TRBV9	15	.	.	TRBJ2-2	CASSVVGGPTGELFF	TGTGCCAGCAGCGTAGTCGGGGGTCCCACCGGGGAGCTGTTTTTT
TRBV6-5	12	.	.	TRBJ1-1	CASSRSPVEAFF	TGTGCCAGCAGCCGCAGCCCGGTTGAAGCTTTCTTT
TRBV29-1	11	TRBD2	.	TRBJ2-1	CSTREAHEQFF	TGCAGCACCCGGGAGGCGCATGAGCAGTTCTTC
TRBV7-8	12	.	.	TRBJ1-2	CASSLDPGGYTF	TGTGCCAGCAGCTTAGACCCGGGGGGCTACACCTTC
TRBV6-5	11	.	.	TRBJ2-1	CASAEGNEQFF	TGTGCCAGCGCTGAGGGGAATGAGCAGTTCTTC
TRBV6-5	13	.	few	TRBJ2-5	CASSPSGTETQYF	TGTGCCAGCAGTCCCTCCGGGACGGAGACCCAGTACTTC
TRBV9	16	TRBD2	.	TRBJ2-3	CASSATSGRAQDTQYF	TGTGCCAGCAGTGCGACTAGCGGGAGGGCCCAAGATACGCAGTATTTT
TRBV5-1	14	TRBD2	.	TRBJ2-3	CASQASGRADTQYF	TGCGCCAGCCAGGCTAGCGGGAGAGCAGATACGCAGTATTTT
TRBV9	15	.	.	TRBJ2-1	CASSVGAELYNEQFF	TGTGCCAGCAGCGTAGGAGCGGAATTATACAATGAGCAGTTCTTC
TRBV7-2	16	TRBD1	.	TRBJ2-3	CASSSGTGLGADTQYF	TGTGCCAGCAGCTCCGGGACAGGTCTTGGGGCAGATACGCAGTATTTT
TRBV7-6	16	.	.	TRBJ2-1	CASSLAGLLSYNEQFF	TGTGCCAGCAGCTTAGCGGGACTCCTCTCCTACAATGAGCAGTTCTTC
TRBV6-5	15	.	few	TRBJ1-1	CASSYYGALNTEAFF	TGTGCCAGCAGTTACTATGGGGCTTTGAACACTGAAGCTTTCTTT
TRBV4-2	21	TRBD1	.	TRBJ1-4	CASSQGNNRVQGGVLSEKLFF	TGTGCCAGCAGCCAAGGGAACAACCGGGTCCAGGGGGGTGTTCTAAGTGAAAAACTGTTTTTT
TRBV15	15	.	once	TRBJ2-3	CATSRDRISTDTQYF	TGTGCCACCAGCAGAGATCGGATTAGCACAGATACGCAGTATTTT
TRBV19	15	TRBD2	.	TRBJ2-1	CASTAWTSGINEQFF	TGTGCCAGTACTGCCTGGACTAGCGGGATCAATGAGCAGTTCTTC